These 8 T cell receptor beta chains were all obtained from the same sample, sequenced in a study of technical replicates of blood from a handful of donors. Produced via immunoSEQ multiplex PCR; TCRdb's table is partial and in-frame only. Of tens of thousands of clones in the sample, roughly 92% were seen once. The sample comprised T cells isolated from PBMCs. These receptors were obtained from a human donor in good health.

The chain is built from TRBV29-1 and TRBJ2-7; 9 positions agree with TRBD1. Germline V gene sequence: CDR1 SQVTM, CDR2 ANQGSEA. CDR3 length equals 14 residues. The V gene end was trimmed by 5 bases and the J gene end by 12 bases; junction bases not matched to a gene: 17. The CDR3 nucleotides read TGCAGCGTTATAACCGGGACAGGGTCGACGGTTTCGTACTTC. It encodes CSVITGTGSTVSYF.

The V and J genes are TRBV4-1 and TRBJ2-2, with 12 bases lining up with TRBD2. The V gene's germline CDR1 is MGHRA and CDR2 YSYEKL. The CDR3 extends over 17 amino acids. With V trimmed by 4 bases and J by 1 base, 4 bases remained unmatched. The CDR3 nucleotides are TGCGCCAGCAGCCGCGTGACTAGCGGGGGGAACACCGGGGAGCTGTTTTTT. Residues: CASSRVTSGGNTGELFF.

The genes are TRBV6-5 and TRBJ2-3, with D possibly being TRBD1 (5 bases). Between the trimmed V and J ends, which lost 7 bases and 0 bases, there was a span of 11 bases. CDR3 length equals 14 residues. CDR1 MNHEY and CDR2 SVGAGI come from the germline V gene. The CDR3 nucleotides are TGTGCCAGCAAATTGGGGCTAAGCACAGATACGCAGTATTTT. Protein sequence: CASKLGLSTDTQYF.

This chain joins TRBV30 and TRBJ2-2; TRBD1 matches at 8 bases. The V gene's germline CDR1 is GTSNPN and CDR2 SVGIG (reference sequence). The CDR3 loop spans 13 amino acids. The J segment lost 1 base and the V segment lost 5 bases, leaving 0 bases of the junction unmatched. This CDR3 reads CAWGQGNTGELFF. For the CDR3, the DNA is TGTGCCTGGGGACAGGGGAACACCGGGGAGCTGTTTTTT.

The chain has TRBV2 and TRBJ1-3, with TRBD1 as a possible D gene (5 bases). From germline, CDR1 is SNHLY and CDR2 FYNNEI. The germline V and J ends were trimmed by 2 bases and 0 bases, with 8 bases remaining between them. This CDR3 spans 15 amino acids. The CDR3 is CASSETTASGNTIYF. The CDR3 DNA is TGTGCCAGCAGTGAAACGACAGCCTCTGGAAACACCATATATTTT.

This clone was counted once. The chain recombines TRBV5-6 with TRBJ2-2, with D possibly being TRBD2 (5 bases). This CDR3 has 16 amino acids. Germline V gene lookup returns CDR1 SGHDT and CDR2 YYEEEE. V was clipped by 3 bases and J by 3 bases, with 15 bases between them. The CDR3 sequence: CASSSVGWGDTGELFF. In nucleotides, the CDR3 is TGTGCCAGCAGCTCCGTTGGCTGGGGAGACACCGGGGAGCTGTTTTTT.

The V and J genes are TRBV10-3 and TRBJ2-7, with D tentatively TRBD2 (5 bases). The CDR3 runs 12 residues. Germline V lookup: CDR1 ENHRY, CDR2 SYGVKD. The V gene lost 8 bases and the J gene lost 2 bases, with 10 bases spanning the gap. CDR3: CAIAREPYEQYF. The CDR3, as DNA: TGTGCCATCGCGAGGGAGCCCTACGAGCAGTACTTC.

This CDR3 is CASSIRGQGAHTEAFF. The CDR3 nucleotides read TGCGCCAGCAGCATTAGGGGACAGGGGGCTCACACTGAAGCTTTCTTT. J is TRBJ1-1 and V is TRBV5-1; 12 bases are shared with TRBD1. The CDR3 consists of 16 residues. Germline assignment: CDR1 SGHRS and CDR2 YFSETQ. With 4 bases clipped from V and 3 bases from J, the junction kept 7 bases outside the gene matches.